This T cell receptor (beta chain) was identified during a study of regulatory T cells in long-lasting Graves disease. For the study at large: Over 5 years of antithyroid drugs plus positive TSH receptor antibodies defined persistent Graves' disease. General study findings and limits: Repertoires from persistent disease leaned toward TRBV28, TRBJ1-2 and TRBJ2-5. Shared public clonotypes totalled 2,500 to 3,500 in persistent patients, compared with about 990 in new patients.

Time point: persistent/refractory GD, antithyroid drugs over 5 years with positive TRAb. Extracted PBMC RNA gave rise to the TCR library. This clonotype was seen at least ten times. As yet, its antigen is unknown. Germline CDR1 reads MDHEN; CDR2 reads SYDVKM. V lost 8 bases, J lost 3 bases, and 13 bases lay in between. The CDR3 is 14 residues long. The TCR beta library used iRepertoire HTBI primers with Arm-PCR amplification of CDR3. TCRdb reanalysed the multiplex PCR reads using MiXCR and keeps one entry per CDR3 protein. The table has around 460,000 distinct CDR3 sequences, less than 25% seen once; the top ten hold about an eighth.

V is TRBV28 and J is TRBJ2-2; tentatively, D is TRBD1 (6 bases). The TCR comes from a female donor with Graves disease. Specimen: peripheral blood mononuclear cells (PBMCs), collected when the disease was refractory, from a patient treated with antithyroid drugs. The CDR3 loop reads CASGRGSDTGELFF. In DNA form, the CDR3 reads TGTGCCAGCGGAAGGGGGTCGGACACCGGGGAGCTGTTTTTT.